This T cell receptor (beta chain) originates from a study of identifying expanded T cells in peripheral blood. Findings and caveats of the study: Clone count variance between roughly 2-week samples rose with total template count. Over about two and four weeks, about 15 and 19 clones changed, versus roughly 1.1 between replicates.

With respect to this clone: Its antigen is as yet unknown.

No infections or other immune events were documented during collection. Data came from immunoSEQ multiplex PCR; TCRdb stores just in-frame clones and leaves some out. Among 90,000 or so clones listed, approximately 86% were seen once. Sequencing used blood. The sequence was collected from a person aged 18 to 70 in good health.

CDR3 DNA sequence: TGTGCCAGCGGAACTCAGGGTAGGGGCTATGGCTACACCTTC. Protein product: CASGTQGRGYGYTF. The J gene is TRBJ1-2, the V gene TRBV27, with a tentative D call TRBD1 (5 bases). CDR1 MNHEY and CDR2 SMNVEV come from the germline V gene (reference sequence). The CDR3 totals 14 residues. V lost 8 bases and J lost 4, with 17 bases in between.